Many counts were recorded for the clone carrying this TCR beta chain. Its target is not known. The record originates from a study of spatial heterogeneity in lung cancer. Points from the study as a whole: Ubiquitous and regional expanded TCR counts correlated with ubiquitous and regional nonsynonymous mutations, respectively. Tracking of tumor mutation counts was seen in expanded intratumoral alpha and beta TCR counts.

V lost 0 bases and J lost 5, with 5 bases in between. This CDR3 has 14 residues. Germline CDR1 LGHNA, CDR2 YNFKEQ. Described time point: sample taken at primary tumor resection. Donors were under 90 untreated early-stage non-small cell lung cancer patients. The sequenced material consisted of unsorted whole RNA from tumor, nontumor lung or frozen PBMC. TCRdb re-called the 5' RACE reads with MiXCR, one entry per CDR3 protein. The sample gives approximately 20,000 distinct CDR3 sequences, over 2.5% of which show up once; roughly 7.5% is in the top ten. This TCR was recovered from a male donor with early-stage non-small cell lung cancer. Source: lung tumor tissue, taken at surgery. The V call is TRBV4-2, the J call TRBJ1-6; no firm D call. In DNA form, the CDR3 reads TGTGCCAGCAGCCAAGAAACGGATAATTCACCCCTCCACTTT. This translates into CASSQETDNSPLHF.